The sequence of this T cell receptor (beta chain) was determined in a study of blood T cell repertoires in COVID-19 (dated by TCRdb to the early 2020s). Context from the whole study: Collaborator samples came from the United States, Italy and Spain and covered acute and convalescent phases of COVID-19. The material from the prospective study consisted of cDNA or gDNA derived from T cells, B-cell-depleted T cells, or PBMCs. Subjects who had been exposed to COVID-19, were actively infected with it, or had recovered from it provided the deeply sampled blood TCRbeta repertoires that made up the dataset. A freely available public database, intended as a resource for researchers studying the immune response to SARS-CoV-2, is where the repertoires were released. Samples were obtained from the ongoing ImmuneRACE study (first 160 participants) and from some 1,200 subjects provided by 6 global collaborators. Nearly every sample came with metadata listing a de-identified subject ID, COVID-19 status, age in years and sex. HLA class I and class II types, where available, came from metadata supplied by the sample provider rather than from assay-based typing.

CDR1 and CDR2 are drawn from the germline V gene: MNHEY, SVGEGT. The CDR3 spans 12 residues, from the cysteine through the phenylalanine. Only the CDR3 part of the read is kept: 36 bases, read in frame from the first base. Samples from volunteer blood donors who had recovered from COVID-19 were contributed by a second Seattle source. Each collaborating institution followed its own protocols to collect whole blood in K2EDTA tubes. For TCRbeta analysis, collaborators shipped samples as frozen whole blood, isolated PBMCs, or DNA extracted from either of those sample types. As regards this clone: What antigen it recognizes has not been identified. The junction and the germline gene differ at one end; a read error may be behind it.

TCRbeta CDR3 regions were amplified from genomic DNA using the immunoSEQ Assay, a bias-controlled multiplex PCR. For the original study's pipeline: Within the assay, amplification of reference gene primers was used to estimate how many nucleated cells each sample contained. Sequence reads were collapsed and filtered to measure the absolute abundance of every unique TCRbeta CDR3 rearrangement. For each sample, productive Simpson clonality was calculated as the square root of Simpson's diversity index across productive rearrangements. TCRdb took this table from immuneACCESS and kept in-frame rearrangements with V and J called. Such tables lack part of the clones; where checked against another copy, unresolved V genes explain under half of the gap, and the rest is unexplained. The V and J calls and the clone size are those of that table, but D and trimming were determined from the DNA. The sample table lists roughly 170,000 clones, 84% of them with a count of one. Jointly, the top ten make up 7.5% to 9.5% of the sample.

The investigation overall reported the following: The amount of clinical and demographic metadata varied by source and participant and was provided uncurated.

The source is a middle-aged man who had recovered from COVID-19. The chain is made from TRBV6-2 or TRBV6-3 and TRBJ1-5, with the D gene not confidently named. Source material: peripheral blood. The nucleotide sequence reads as follows: TGTGCCAGCAATTACCTTTATCAGCCCCAGCATTTT. The translation is CASNYLYQPQHF.